This record looks at one T cell receptor (beta chain) sequence and its context. There are 14 residues in the CDR3. Germline V CDR1 and CDR2: SGHTA, FQGNSA. The V and J ends lost 0 bases and 0 bases respectively, with 4 bases between them. The data are from a study of T cell changes during pregnancy in multiple sclerosis. Method: immunoSEQ multiplex PCR; TCRdb's copy keeps in-frame clones and lacks some. The table lists approximately 84,000 clones, about 94% of them singletons. The V call is TRBV7-2, the J call TRBJ2-3; D is unclear. The input for sequencing was peripheral blood, taken in the third trimester of pregnancy. The sequence was obtained from a female donor with multiple sclerosis, enrolled in a pregnancy study. The CDR3 region has the DNA TGTGCCAGCAGCTTAGCGCGGAGCACAGATACGCAGTATTTT. It is translated as CASSLARSTDTQYF.